Here is one T cell receptor beta chain with its context. Its antigen is not identified. This specimen belongs to a study of cytomegalovirus exposure and HLA in healthy donors. CDR1 is LNHDA and CDR2 is SQIVND in the germline V gene (reference sequence). The CDR3 spans 15 residues. Trimming removed 5 bases from V and 5 bases from J; junction bases left unmatched: 9. General observations from the study: In a later analysis, at a false discovery rate of 0.05, about 17,000 TCR beta sequences matched HLA alleles. The study dropped some indistinguishable V segments, TRBV6-2 and TRBV6-3 among them. Cytomegalovirus association was listed for 150 or so TCR beta chains.

The PCR contained 60 Vbeta and 13 Jbeta primers. Sequencing used immunoSEQ multiplex PCR; TCRdb keeps in-frame clones, though not all of them. The table has 110,000 to 150,000 clones, about 80% seen once. The sequencing input was PBMCs. This TCR derives from a man in his forties or fifties in good health and CMV-seronegative. This chain uses TRBV19 with TRBJ2-5, with TRBD2 matching over 9 bases. The CDR3, as DNA: TGTGCCAGTAGTGGTTCTAGCGGGGCAGGGGAGACCCAGTACTTC. Amino acids: CASSGSSGAGETQYF.